A single sample is the source of the 13 T cell receptor beta chains below, sequenced in a study of identical twins. TCRdb re-called the 5' RACE reads through MiXCR, storing one row per CDR3 protein. The data hold 1.5 million to 2 million distinct CDR3 sequences, with under 35% observed a single time. The sequencing input was cord blood. All receptors come from a newborn girl in good health.

J is TRBJ1-1 and V is TRBV29-1, with TRBD1 matching 11 bases. Trimming removed 3 bases from V and 10 bases from J; junction bases left unmatched: 7. The germline V gene has CDR1 SQVTM and CDR2 ANQGSEA. This CDR3 spans 13 amino acids. CDR3: CSVDRTGGDLAFF. CDR3 coding DNA: TGCAGCGTTGACCGGACAGGGGGCGACTTAGCTTTCTTT.

The V and J genes are TRBV7-6 and TRBJ2-3; weak D call: TRBD2 (6 bases). In germline, CDR1 is SGHVS, CDR2 FNYEAQ. This CDR3 contains 16 residues. Trimming left V 0 bases short and J 2 bases short, with 12 bases between. In nucleotides, the CDR3 is TGTGCCAGCAGCTTAGCAAGCGGGTTTACCACAGATACGCAGTATTTT. Amino acids: CASSLASGFTTDTQYF.

This clonotype has just one count. A read error may produce the germline difference seen at one junction end. CDR3 amino acids: CATSRDRTNGKLFF. DNA for the CDR3: TGTGCCACCAGCAGAGACAGGACTAATGGAAAACTGTTTTTT. This chain uses TRBV15 with TRBJ1-4; D not certain. The CDR3 runs 14 residues. Germline V gene sequence: CDR1 LNHNV, CDR2 YYDKDF (reference sequence).

J is TRBJ2-7 and V is TRBV9, with 12 bases identical to TRBD2. Germline trimming cut 0 bases from V and 2 bases from J; bases unmatched to any gene: 0. CDR1 is SGDLS, CDR2 YYNGEE, per germline. The CDR3 totals 15 residues. DNA for the CDR3: TGTGCCAGCAGCGTAGCTAGCGGGAGGGCCTACGAGCAGTACTTC. Protein: CASSVASGRAYEQYF.

Only a few counts were recorded for this clonotype. This chain links TRBV2 with TRBJ2-7; 8 nucleotides line up with TRBD2. The CDR3 totals 12 residues. The V and J ends lost 7 bases and 6 bases, in that order; junction bases with no gene match: 5. Germline loops: CDR1 SNHLY, CDR2 FYNNEI. CDR3 loop: CASNFGTSEQYF. CDR3 bases: TGTGCCAGCAACTTCGGGACTAGCGAGCAGTACTTC.

Details on this clonotype: Because the CDR3 is missing its conserved closing phenylalanine or tryptophan, this is likely a read error. The chain uses TRBV10-3 and TRBJ2-2, with TRBD1 matching over 11 bases. The ends lost 0 bases at V and 4 bases at J; junction bases unmatched: 16. Germline V gives CDR1 ENHRY, CDR2 SYGVKD. The CDR3 is 21 residues long. The CDR3 loop is CAISESRGGGQGAHPTGELFY. For the CDR3, the DNA is TGTGCCATCAGTGAGTCGAGGGGTGGTGGACAGGGGGCGCATCCCACCGGGGAGCTGTTTTAT.

This clonotype turned up a few times. This chain connects TRBV28 to TRBJ2-7; D not certain. Germline V gene sequence: CDR1 MDHEN, CDR2 SYDVKM. Deletions cut 0 bases from V and 3 bases from J, with 9 bases between. There are 14 residues in the CDR3. The CDR3 reads CASSLWGGLYEQYF. The CDR3 bases are TGTGCCAGCAGTTTATGGGGCGGCCTCTACGAGCAGTACTTC.

As regards this clonotype: One end of the junction is discordant with germline, which a read error may explain. The genes are TRBV20-1 and TRBJ1-2, with D tentatively TRBD1 (5 bases). Germline V lookup: CDR1 DFQATT, CDR2 SNEGSKA (reference sequence). The CDR3 is 13 amino acids. The CDR3 DNA sequence: TGCAGTGCTACCTGGGGACTAGTATATGGCCACACCTTC. Translated: CSATWGLVYGHTF.

This clonotype was seen a few times. This rearrangement joins TRBV20-1 to TRBJ2-3; D might be TRBD1 (5 bases). The CDR3 is made up of 15 amino acids. V lost 0 bases, J lost 4 bases, and 14 bases lay in between. Germline CDR1 reads DFQATT; CDR2 reads SNEGSKA (reference sequence). CDR3 sequence: CSARDGGRVADTQYF. The CDR3 DNA follows: TGCAGTGCTAGAGATGGTGGCAGGGTCGCAGATACGCAGTATTTT.

This clonotype was counted a few times. The rearrangement uses TRBV20-1 and TRBJ2-5; 14 nucleotides align to TRBD2. The V gene end was trimmed by 0 bases and the J gene end by 4 bases; junction bases not matched to a gene: 13. The CDR3 is 19 amino acids. Germline loops: CDR1 DFQATT, CDR2 SNEGSKA (reference sequence). CDR3 sequence (DNA): TGCAGTGCTAGAGATAATGTTTGGGGACTAGCGGGAGTTTCAGAGACCCAGTACTTC. It yields the protein CSARDNVWGLAGVSETQYF.

There are a few counts of this clonotype. The genes are TRBV7-2 and TRBJ2-4; 8 bases map to TRBD2. After removal of 0 bases from V and 0 bases from J, the junction contained 4 bases not matched to a gene. Germline V CDR1 and CDR2: SGHTA, FQGNSA. The CDR3 has 17 amino acids. The CDR3 coding sequence is TGTGCCAGCAGCTTAGCTAGCGGGGCCCTAGCCAAAAACATTCAGTACTTC. Residues: CASSLASGALAKNIQYF.

The CDR3 coding sequence is TGTGCCAGTATGGGGAATGAAAAACTGTTTTTT. Translated: CASMGNEKLFF. The chain has TRBV19 and TRBJ1-4; no definite D call. The germline V and J ends were trimmed by 7 bases and 5 bases, with 5 bases remaining between them. CDR3 length: 11 amino acids. CDR1 and CDR2 (germline): LNHDA, SQIVND (reference sequence).

This clonotype was seen a handful of times. The V gene is TRBV2, the J gene TRBJ1-1, with 7 bases aligning to TRBD1. The CDR3 length is 14 residues. Germline V gene data show CDR1 as SNHLY and CDR2 as FYNNEI. V shed 6 bases, J shed 8 bases, and the junction held 12 bases outside the gene matches. The CDR3 spells CASSNLQGSAEAFF. The CDR3, as DNA: TGTGCCAGCAGCAATTTACAGGGGTCGGCGGAAGCTTTCTTT.